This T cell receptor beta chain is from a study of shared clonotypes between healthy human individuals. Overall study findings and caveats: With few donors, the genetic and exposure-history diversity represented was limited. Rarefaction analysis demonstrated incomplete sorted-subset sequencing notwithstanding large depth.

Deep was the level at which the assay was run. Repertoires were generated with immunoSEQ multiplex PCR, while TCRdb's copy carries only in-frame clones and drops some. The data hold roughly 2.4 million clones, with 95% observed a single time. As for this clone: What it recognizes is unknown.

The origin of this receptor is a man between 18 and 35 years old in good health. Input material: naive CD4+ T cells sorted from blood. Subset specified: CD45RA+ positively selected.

The CDR3 region is CASSQEHLADGWETQYF. The CDR3 coding sequence is TGCGCCAGCAGCCAAGAACACCTAGCGGACGGGTGGGAGACCCAGTACTTC. The chain couples TRBV4-1 to TRBJ2-5; 7 bases line up with TRBD2. The germline V gene has CDR1 MGHRA and CDR2 YSYEKL. J was trimmed by 5 bases and V by 0 bases; bases with no gene match: 12. The CDR3 extends over 17 amino acids.